The 20 T cell receptor beta chains below all came from one sample that was sequenced in a study of regulatory T cells in long-lasting Graves disease. This sample's time point: persistent/refractory GD, antithyroid drugs over 5 years with positive TRAb. PBMCs were the source of the RNA used for TCR sequencing. For TCR beta, libraries came from iRepertoire HTBI primers and Arm-PCR of CDR3 regions. Via MiXCR, TCRdb re-called the multiplex PCR reads, giving one row per CDR3 protein. This repertoire shows roughly 300,000 distinct CDR3 sequences, about 20% found once; its top ten account for less than 35%. The specimen comprised peripheral blood mononuclear cells (PBMCs), sampled when the disease was refractory, from a patient treated with antithyroid drugs. The receptor source for this set is a female donor with Graves disease.

This clonotype was counted at least ten times. CDR3: CASSLTAGDNYEQYF. In DNA form, the CDR3 reads TGTGCCAGCAGCTTAACAGCGGGCGACAACTACGAGCAGTACTTC. This sequence joins TRBV7-2 and TRBJ2-7, with D perhaps matching TRBD2 (6 bases). The V end was cut by 2 bases, the J end by 3 bases, with 14 bases between. Germline CDR1 SGHTA, CDR2 FQGNSA. This CDR3 comprises 15 residues.

This clonotype was observed many times. The chain combines TRBV3-1 with TRBJ2-7; D tentatively reads TRBD1 or TRBD2 (5 bases each). The V and J ends lost 4 bases and 5 bases respectively, with 18 bases between them. The germline CDR1 and CDR2 sequences are LGHDT and YNNKEL (reference sequence). The CDR3 is 15 residues long. CDR3: CASSLRGGGRDEQYF. The CDR3 DNA reads TGTGCCAGCAGCCTCCGGGGCGGAGGAAGGGACGAGCAGTACTTC.

This clonotype was found many times. The J gene is TRBJ1-2, the V gene TRBV24-1; 11 bases fit TRBD1. The CDR3 extends over 16 amino acids. Trimming removed 3 bases from V and 2 bases from J; junction bases left unmatched: 4. Germline values: CDR1 KGHDR, CDR2 SFDVKD. CDR3 DNA: TGTGCCACCAGTGATCCAAGGACAGGGGGCAACTATGGCTACACCTTC. Its translation: CATSDPRTGGNYGYTF.

The chain combines TRBV2 with TRBJ2-2; TRBD1 matches at 8 bases. Germline V gene data show CDR1 as SNHLY and CDR2 as FYNNEI. This CDR3 has 14 amino acids. V lost 6 bases and J lost 4; bases outside the gene matches: 4. In DNA form, the CDR3 reads TGTGCCAGCAGGTGGACAGGGTCCACCGGGGAGCTGTTTTTT. It encodes CASRWTGSTGELFF.

The gene calls are TRBV6-2 or TRBV6-3 and TRBJ2-4; no reliable D call. This CDR3 comprises 18 residues. The V end lost 5 bases, the J end lost 5 bases, and 25 bases lay between the germline ends. Germline V gene data show CDR1 as MNHEY and CDR2 as SVGEGT. The CDR3 sequence: CASSPQTGRLVGENIQYF. CDR3 DNA: TGTGCCAGCAGTCCACAAACCGGACGATTGGTTGGGGAAAACATTCAGTACTTC.

The chain recombines TRBV7-9 with TRBJ2-5; 10 bases match TRBD2. Looked up from germline, CDR1 is SEHNR and CDR2 is FQNEAQ (reference sequence). The CDR3 covers 15 residues. After removal of 2 bases from V and 2 bases from J, the junction contained 2 bases not matched to a gene. In DNA form, the CDR3 reads TGTGCCAGCAGCTTAACTAGCGGGGTGCAAGAGACCCAGTACTTC. Its translation is CASSLTSGVQETQYF.

The table lists this clonotype with many counts. The V and J genes are TRBV6-5 and TRBJ1-1; D is uncertain. Germline CDR1 and CDR2: MNHEY and SVGAGI. The CDR3 loop spans 14 amino acids. V dropped 0 bases and J dropped 5 bases, with 10 bases sitting between them. CDR3 loop: CASSYSRGETEAFF. The CDR3 DNA follows: TGTGCCAGCAGTTACTCTCGGGGAGAAACTGAAGCTTTCTTT.

This clonotype appeared a few times. The V gene is TRBV19, the J gene TRBJ1-3, with 11 bases identical to TRBD1. V dropped 4 bases and J dropped 0; count of bases not matched to a gene: 2. Germline-derived CDR1 and CDR2 are LNHDA and SQIVND (reference sequence). The CDR3 length is 16 residues. CDR3 sequence reads: CASSRTGGASGNTIYF. The CDR3 region has the DNA TGTGCCAGTAGTAGGACAGGGGGCGCCTCTGGAAACACCATATATTTT.

There are many counts of this clonotype. The J gene is TRBJ1-2, the V gene TRBV12-3 or TRBV12-4; D call uncertain. This CDR3 comprises 13 residues. Between the trimmed V and J ends, which lost 2 bases and 2 bases, there was a span of 6 bases. CDR3 sequence (DNA): TGTGCCAGCAGTTTATCGGAGAACTATGGCTACACCTTC. Encoded protein: CASSLSENYGYTF.

This clonotype came up many times. V is TRBV15 and J is TRBJ1-5; 8 bases fit TRBD1. The V and J ends lost 1 base and 8 bases, in that order; junction bases with no gene match: 7. The CDR3 length is 15 residues. Germline V gene data show CDR1 as LNHNV and CDR2 as YYDKDF (reference sequence). The CDR3 loop reads CATSRARDRTEPQHF. DNA for the CDR3: TGTGCCACCAGCAGAGCCCGGGACAGGACGGAGCCCCAGCATTTT.

This clonotype was detected many times. V usage is TRBV11-2 and J usage is TRBJ2-2, with D maybe TRBD1 (6 bases). The CDR3 has 15 amino acids. Trimming cost V 3 bases and J 4 bases, with 12 bases left between them. Germline V CDR1 and CDR2: SGHAT, FQNNGV. CDR3 nucleotide sequence: TGTGCCAGCAGCTTCGAAAGGACAGCCACCGGGGAGCTGTTTTTT. This sequence encodes CASSFERTATGELFF.

This clonotype was counted ten times or more. The chain is built from TRBV11-2 and TRBJ2-7, with 8 bases lining up with TRBD2. Germline trimming cut 5 bases from V and 6 bases from J; bases unmatched to any gene: 12. Germline CDR1 reads SGHAT; CDR2 reads FQNNGV. This CDR3 contains 15 residues. The CDR3 sequence: CASSIRTSMGSEQYF. The CDR3 nucleotides read TGTGCCAGCAGCATAAGGACTAGCATGGGCTCCGAGCAGTACTTC.

This sequence joins TRBV5-1 and TRBJ2-5; weak D call: TRBD1 (5 bases). CDR3 length equals 13 residues. Germline loops: CDR1 SGHRS, CDR2 YFSETQ. V lost 3 bases, J lost 2 bases, and 8 bases lay in between. The CDR3 DNA sequence: TGCGCCAGCAGCTCACCAGGGCAAGAGACCCAGTACTTC. Amino acids: CASSSPGQETQYF.

The chain couples TRBV29-1 to TRBJ1-3, with D unclear. There are 13 residues in the CDR3. The V gene lost 3 bases and the J gene lost 1 base, with 7 bases spanning the gap. Germline loops: CDR1 SQVTM, CDR2 ANQGSEA. CDR3 DNA: TGCAGCGTTGAGAGCCATTCTGGAAACACCATATATTTT. It is translated as CSVESHSGNTIYF.

The chain carries TRBV20-1 and TRBJ2-3; 11 positions agree with TRBD2. After removal of 0 bases from V and 6 bases from J, the junction contained 5 bases not matched to a gene. Germline CDR1 is DFQATT and CDR2 is SNEGSKA (reference sequence). This CDR3 region has 15 residues. CDR3 DNA sequence: TGCAGTGCTAGAGAACTAGCGGGAGCAAGCGATACGCAGTATTTT. Protein sequence: CSARELAGASDTQYF.

The rearrangement uses TRBV11-3 and TRBJ2-3, with D unclear. V lost 5 bases and J 0 bases, leaving 9 bases between the germline ends. The CDR3 has 14 residues. Germline-derived CDR1 and CDR2 are SGHNT and YENEEA. The CDR3 DNA sequence: TGTGCCAGCAGCAGCGAGGCCAGCACAGATACGCAGTATTTT. Translating it yields CASSSEASTDTQYF.

Comments on this clonotype: A read error is possible here, since a much larger clone lies one base away. This chain connects TRBV28 to TRBJ1-1, with D maybe TRBD1 (6 bases). Trimming left V 3 bases short and J 11 bases short, with 10 bases between. The V gene's germline CDR1 is MDHEN and CDR2 SYDVKM. The CDR3 contains 11 residues. The CDR3 region is CASSLRGSAFF. The CDR3 DNA is TGTGCCAGCAGTTTGAGGGGGTCGGCTTTCTTT.

Comment on this clonotype: Just one base apart from a much larger clone, this may be a read error. This is likely a read error, given that the CDR3 carries no conserved phenylalanine or tryptophan at its end. The V and J genes are TRBV5-1 and TRBJ2-7, with 7 bases aligning to TRBD2. Germline CDR1 and CDR2: SGHRS and YFSETQ. This CDR3 spans 15 amino acids. J gave up 2 bases and V 4 bases, and 9 bases lay outside the gene matches. This CDR3 is CASSLAVGSTYEQYL. CDR3 nucleotide sequence: TGCGCCAGCAGCCTAGCGGTAGGGTCGACCTACGAGCAGTACCTC.

This clonotype was seen a handful of times. This chain uses TRBV20-1 with TRBJ1-5; D might be TRBD1 (5 bases). The germline V gene encodes CDR1 DFQATT and CDR2 SNEGSKA (reference sequence). This CDR3 contains 16 residues. Trimming left V 2 bases short and J 4 bases short, with 18 bases between. The CDR3 here is CSARPQRAGPNQPQHF. The CDR3 DNA is TGCAGTGCTAGACCACAACGTGCAGGGCCTAATCAGCCCCAGCATTTT.

This clonotype showed up many times. The V gene is TRBV12-3 or TRBV12-4, the J gene TRBJ2-2; a weak D match, TRBD2 (6 bases). This CDR3 contains 15 residues. Trimming removed 5 bases at V and 5 bases at J, with 15 bases between. The CDR3 DNA follows: TGTGCCAGCAGTCCCCCTAGCGTAGGAACCGGGGAGCTGTTTTTT. It codes for CASSPPSVGTGELFF.